This T cell receptor (beta chain) was identified in a study of cytomegalovirus exposure and HLA in healthy donors. Findings of the study overall: Sequencing probably produced one cluster of sequence variants that were highly shared. High sensitivity and specificity were reportedly achieved when the classifier diagnosed cytomegalovirus status. The study designated 160 or so TCR beta chains cytomegalovirus-associated.

On this clone itself: Its antigen is undetermined.

The study ran its PCR with 60 Vbeta and 13 Jbeta primers. Clones were sequenced by immunoSEQ multiplex PCR, and TCRdb holds only the in-frame ones, with some missing. This table has over 150,000 clones, 87% appearing once. CDR3 size: 18 residues. Losses at the gene ends were 5 bases for V and 4 bases for J; bases not matched to a gene: 14. Germline V lookup: CDR1 SGHAT, CDR2 FQNNGV. The sequencing input was PBMCs. This sequence joins TRBV11-2 and TRBJ2-1, with TRBD2 matching 10 bases. The TCR originated in a girl under three years old in good health and CMV-seronegative. CDR3 residues: CASSPMPSSGRAYNEQFF. The CDR3 nucleotides are TGTGCCAGCAGCCCTATGCCATCTAGCGGGAGAGCGTACAATGAGCAGTTCTTC.